This TCR beta chain was recorded in a study of blood T cell repertoires in COVID-19. Authors' methods: Reference gene primer amplification gave estimated nucleated cell counts. Here immunoSEQ multiplex PCR was the method, and the copy in TCRdb shows in-frame clones only, minus some. That table supplies the V and J calls and clone size; D and trimming were determined from the DNA. The sample yields over 250,000 clones, 86% seen once. The CDR3 runs to 13 residues. The germline CDR1 and CDR2 sequences are SGHRS and YFSETQ. V lost 4 bases to trimming and J lost 3 bases, with 10 bases between them. This chain joins TRBV5-1 and TRBJ1-1; D unresolved. The origin of this receptor is a middle-aged man who had recovered from COVID-19. The specimen was peripheral blood. CDR3 DNA: TGCGCCAGCAGCCGGGTCCTCGACACTGAAGCTTTCTTT. This sequence encodes CASSRVLDTEAFF.